A single sample is the source of the 15 T cell receptor beta chains below, sequenced in a study of blood T cell repertoires in COVID-19. Sequenced by immunoSEQ multiplex PCR; TCRdb stores in-frame clones only, minus some. The repertoire holds about 330,000 clones, roughly 85% seen once, with approximately 7.9% in the top ten. Sequencing was done on a sample of peripheral blood. The receptors here all came from a human donor in a cohort sampled during active COVID-19.

The V gene is TRBV6-5, the J gene TRBJ1-5, with D perhaps matching TRBD1 (5 bases). The germline V gene has CDR1 MNHEY and CDR2 SVGAGI. The germline V and J ends were trimmed by 0 bases and 3 bases, with 9 bases remaining between them. There are 15 residues in the CDR3. The chain's CDR3 is CASSYSRGNNQPQHF. CDR3 coding DNA: TGTGCCAGCAGTTACTCCCGGGGGAACAATCAGCCCCAGCATTTT.

The V gene is TRBV2, the J gene TRBJ2-4; 8 nucleotides line up with TRBD2. The CDR3 is made up of 16 amino acids. CDR1 and CDR2 (germline): SNHLY, FYNNEI. The V gene end was trimmed by 5 bases and the J gene end by 5 bases; junction bases not matched to a gene: 11. The CDR3 loop is CASSPEGGGTENIQYF. The CDR3 DNA reads as TGTGCCAGCAGTCCCGAGGGCGGGGGGACTGAAAACATTCAGTACTTC.

This chain uses TRBV6-5 with TRBJ2-2, with D uncertain. V lost 0 bases to trimming and J lost 6 bases, with 8 bases between them. Germline V lookup: CDR1 MNHEY, CDR2 SVGAGI. This CDR3 comprises 14 residues. The CDR3 loop is CASSYSRRPGELFF. The CDR3 DNA reads TGTGCCAGCAGTTACTCCCGGCGGCCCGGGGAGCTGTTTTTT.

V is TRBV3-1 (or the pseudogene TRBV3-2) and J is TRBJ2-6; 8 nucleotides line up with TRBD1. Per germline, CDR1 LGHDT and CDR2 YNNKEL (reference sequence). Trimming at V came to 1 base and at J to 1 base, leaving 3 bases not matched to a gene. There are 17 residues in the CDR3. CDR3 in amino acids: CASSQVGQGSGANVLTF. CDR3 nucleotide sequence: TGTGCCAGCAGCCAAGTCGGACAGGGTTCTGGGGCCAACGTCCTGACTTTC.

A word on this clone: Other DNA sequences in the same sample also yield this CDR3. The V gene is TRBV5-1, the J gene TRBJ1-5; TRBD1 matches at 9 bases. The germline V gene has CDR1 SGHRS and CDR2 YFSETQ. Unmatched junction bases numbered 6, after V lost 4 bases and J lost 4 bases. The CDR3 loop spans 15 amino acids. The CDR3 loop reads CASSPGTGTNQPQHF. The CDR3 bases are TGCGCCAGCAGCCCTGGGACAGGGACGAATCAGCCCCAGCATTTT.

J is TRBJ1-1 and V is TRBV6-5; 7 bases are shared with TRBD1. The germline CDR1 and CDR2 sequences are MNHEY and SVGAGI. The CDR3 covers 13 residues. V lost 7 bases to trimming and J lost 1 base; unmatched junction nucleotides: 3. The CDR3 region has the DNA TGTGCCAGCACCTACAGGGGGAACACTGAAGCTTTCTTT. Translated, it gives CASTYRGNTEAFF.

The chain is built from TRBV28 and TRBJ2-5; TRBD2 agrees at 7 bases. Germline-derived CDR1 and CDR2 are MDHEN and SYDVKM. V lost 7 bases, J lost 5 bases, and 10 bases stayed unmatched. This CDR3 has 14 residues. The CDR3 DNA sequence: TGTGCCAGCAAGGGGAGGGGAGGGAAGGAGACCCAGTACTTC. This gives the protein CASKGRGGKETQYF. Variable domain in full (rest from reference TRBV28 and TRBJ2-5): DVKVTQSSRYLVKRTGEKVFLECVQDMDHENMFWYRQDPGLGLRLIYFSYDVKMKEKGDIPEGYSVSREKKERFSLILESASTNQTSMYLCASKGRGGKETQYFGPGTRLLVL.

The chain is built from TRBV24-1 and TRBJ2-3; no firm D call. Germline V gives CDR1 KGHDR, CDR2 SFDVKD. This CDR3 is built from 13 residues. V was shortened by 4 bases and J by 1 base, with 5 bases between the two germline ends. CDR3 loop: CATSDPGTDTQYF. In nucleotides, the CDR3 is TGTGCCACCAGTGACCCCGGCACAGATACGCAGTATTTT.

CDR3 residues: CASSQREGGGYTF. The CDR3 DNA follows: TGTGCCAGCAGCCAGAGGGAAGGGGGTGGCTACACCTTC. The chain employs TRBV4-2 and TRBJ1-2; D perhaps matches TRBD1 (6 bases). Germline CDR1 is LGHNA and CDR2 is YNFKEQ. V lost 3 bases and J 7 bases, leaving 12 bases between the germline ends. This CDR3 contains 13 residues.

This clone came up once. V usage is TRBV20-1 and J usage is TRBJ2-3, with TRBD2 as a possible D gene (6 bases). V was trimmed by 3 bases and J by 2 bases, leaving 12 bases between them. CDR1 is DFQATT and CDR2 is SNEGSKA in the germline V gene (reference sequence). The CDR3 runs to 14 residues. CDR3 bases: TGCAGTGCTAGTATCGGCGGGGACACAGATACGCAGTATTTT. Residues: CSASIGGDTDTQYF.

This chain uses TRBV7-6 with TRBJ2-2, with TRBD2 identical over 8 bases. This CDR3 is 15 amino acids long. The V gene end was trimmed by 5 bases and the J gene end by 1 base; junction bases not matched to a gene: 3. Germline-derived CDR1 and CDR2 are SGHVS and FNYEAQ. Written as DNA, the CDR3 is TGTGCCAGCAGCCTTAGCGGGATGAACACCGGGGAGCTGTTTTTT. Protein product: CASSLSGMNTGELFF.

About this clone itself: It is unclear where the CDR3 begins or ends on the DNA, so no DNA is shown, and the CDR3 is as TCRdb lists it. The rearrangement uses TRBV6-5 and TRBJ2-7; the table's D call of TRBD2 was not tested on the DNA. The CDR3 extends over 15 residues, inclusive of both ends. CDR1 and CDR2 from the germline V gene are MNHEY and SVGAGI. The CDR3 is CASSSSDGGTYEQYF.

The chain combines TRBV5-1 with TRBJ1-2; no definite D call. The CDR3 runs 13 residues. Germline V gene lookup returns CDR1 SGHRS and CDR2 YFSETQ. V was trimmed by 3 bases and J by 3 bases, leaving 9 bases between them. The CDR3 spells CASSSGADYGYTF. CDR3 bases: TGCGCCAGCAGCTCCGGAGCGGACTATGGCTACACCTTC.

The chain carries TRBV5-6 and TRBJ1-2; unclear D gene. The CDR3 has 13 amino acids. Germline CDR1 SGHDT, CDR2 YYEEEE. With 4 bases removed from V and 5 bases from J, the gap between germline ends came to 12 bases. The CDR3 DNA follows: TGTGCCAGCAGCGTCGGAACAGAATATGGCTACACCTTC. Residues: CASSVGTEYGYTF.

This chain links TRBV3-1 (or the pseudogene TRBV3-2) with TRBJ2-1, with D unclear. This CDR3 contains 13 residues. CDR1 is LGHDT and CDR2 is YNNKEL in the germline V gene (reference sequence). V shed 0 bases and J shed 7 bases, with 7 bases lying between them. The CDR3, as DNA: TGTGCCAGCAGCCAAGATTCGGAGAATGAGCAGTTCTTC. It yields the protein CASSQDSENEQFF.